Below are 18 T cell receptor beta chains sequenced from a single sample in a study of shared clonotypes between healthy human individuals (dated by TCRdb to the early 2020s). Receptor amplification or capture employed the immunoSEQ multiplex PCR assay. The immuneACCESS repertoire file appears here via TCRdb, limited to in-frame rearrangements. These files lack a portion of the clones; in checked studies, under half of the deficit traces to unresolved V genes, and the cause of the others is not known. This sample comprises approximately 2.1 million clones, roughly 93% of them detected only once. The leading ten clones occupy about 0.39% of the sample. Sequencing used naive CD4+ T cells from PBMCs. The label giving this sample's cell subset or site can be read as: CD45RA+ positively selected. These receptors all stem from a man between 18 and 29 years old in good health. Some clones in this sample may be carry-over from other donors' samples.

J is TRBJ2-7 and V is TRBV5-6, with D maybe TRBD2 (5 bases). Germline CDR1 SGHDT, CDR2 YYEEEE. V was pared by 4 bases and J by 6 bases, with 17 bases between. CDR3 length equals 14 residues. DNA for the CDR3: TGTGCCAGCAGCCGTCGATTAAGAGAGGGCGAGCAGTACTTC. Encoded protein: CASSRRLREGEQYF.

This clone was counted only a few times. The genes are TRBV18 and TRBJ1-5; D gene ambiguous. Germline V gene sequence: CDR1 KGHSH, CDR2 LQKENI. V was cut by 6 bases and J by 3 bases, with 12 bases left in between. The CDR3 sequence is 14 residues long. CDR3 in amino acids: CASSQDGTNQPQHF. The CDR3 DNA reads as TGTGCCAGCTCCCAGGACGGTACCAATCAGCCCCAGCATTTT.

The V call is TRBV5-1, the J call TRBJ2-7; a weak D match, TRBD1 (6 bases). The germline V and J ends were trimmed by 4 bases and 6 bases, with 11 bases remaining between them. The germline V gene encodes CDR1 SGHRS and CDR2 YFSETQ. The CDR3 loop spans 12 amino acids. The CDR3 is CASSGTGSEQYF. In DNA, the CDR3 is TGCGCCAGCAGCGGAACAGGGTCCGAGCAGTACTTC.

The CDR3 loop is CASSEAGQGYGYTF. CDR3 coding DNA: TGTGCCAGCAGTGAAGCGGGACAGGGCTATGGCTACACCTTC. This rearrangement joins TRBV2 to TRBJ1-2; 9 bases are shared with TRBD1. The germline V gene has CDR1 SNHLY and CDR2 FYNNEI. CDR3 length: 14 amino acids. After removal of 0 bases from V and 4 bases from J, the junction contained 0 bases not matched to a gene.

V usage is TRBV6-1 and J usage is TRBJ2-1; TRBD2 might be the D (6 bases). The ends were cut back, 8 bases at V and 4 bases at J, with 15 bases in the middle. Germline V CDR1 and CDR2: MNHNS, SASEGT. There are 14 residues in the CDR3. Written as DNA, the CDR3 is TGTGCCAGCGAACTGGGACTCATATACAATGAGCAGTTCTTC. This sequence encodes CASELGLIYNEQFF.

The chain links TRBV7-2 to TRBJ2-7; 8 bases are a match to TRBD2. Germline CDR1 reads SGHTA; CDR2 reads FQGNSA. V gave up 0 bases and J gave up 6 bases; unmatched junction bases: 7. The CDR3 is 15 amino acids. The CDR3 sequence is CASSLAGTSRLEQYF. DNA for the CDR3: TGTGCCAGCAGCTTAGCTGGGACTAGTAGGCTCGAGCAGTACTTC.

The chain employs TRBV7-2 and TRBJ2-1; TRBD2 is a possible D gene (6 bases). Germline assignment: CDR1 SGHTA and CDR2 FQGNSA. The V end was cut by 0 bases, the J end by 8 bases, with 14 bases between. The CDR3 loop spans 15 amino acids. This CDR3 is CASSLAFREIDEQFF. Here the CDR3 DNA reads TGTGCCAGCAGCTTAGCGTTCCGGGAGATCGATGAGCAGTTCTTC. The full variable domain, with the rest looked up from reference TRBV7-2 and TRBJ2-1, is GAGVSQSPSNKVTEKGKDVELRCDPISGHTALYWYRQSLGQGLEFLIYFQGNSAPDKSGLPSDRFSAERTGGSVSTLTIQRTQQEDSAVYLCASSLAFREIDEQFFGPGTRLTVL.

This chain links TRBV6-1 with TRBJ1-4; D might be TRBD1 (5 bases). Trimming removed 7 bases from V and 8 bases from J, with 20 bases in between. CDR1 MNHNS and CDR2 SASEGT come from the germline V gene. This CDR3 comprises 15 residues. CDR3 region: CASTYIEAGREKLFF. In DNA form, the CDR3 reads TGTGCCAGCACCTATATAGAGGCAGGGCGAGAAAAACTGTTTTTT.

The rearrangement uses TRBV5-1 and TRBJ2-3, with 9 bases lining up with TRBD1. Looked up from germline, CDR1 is SGHRS and CDR2 is YFSETQ. The CDR3 has 14 residues. V was clipped by 7 bases and J by 4 bases; unmatched bases: 7. The CDR3 sequence is CASAGQGTPDTQYF. CDR3 DNA: TGCGCCAGCGCAGGACAGGGGACTCCAGATACGCAGTATTTT.

CDR3 region: CASSFPGQGSISGEIQYF. As DNA, the CDR3 is TGTGCCAGCAGCTTCCCGGGACAGGGAAGTATAAGCGGGGAAATTCAGTACTTC. The gene calls are TRBV5-5 and TRBJ2-4; 9 nucleotides line up with TRBD1. Per germline, CDR1 SGHKS and CDR2 YYEKEE (reference sequence). The CDR3 runs to 18 residues. Trimming removed 2 bases from V and 10 bases from J; junction bases left unmatched: 19.

The rearrangement joins TRBV28 to TRBJ1-1; TRBD1 agrees at 9 bases. The V segment lost 6 bases and the J segment 4 bases; nucleotides outside the gene matches: 12. Germline lookup yields CDR1 MDHEN and CDR2 SYDVKM. The CDR3 has 16 residues. CDR3 sequence (DNA): TGTGCCAGCAGGCCTAGACAGGGGGGGCGGGCCACTGAAGCTTTCTTT. Translated, it gives CASRPRQGGRATEAFF.

This CDR3 reads CASSIDVGNTEAFF. Here the CDR3 DNA reads TGTGCCAGTAGTATAGATGTGGGCAACACTGAAGCTTTCTTT. The rearrangement joins TRBV19 to TRBJ1-1; no reliable D call. This CDR3 is built from 14 residues. Germline CDR1 LNHDA, CDR2 SQIVND (reference sequence). V was cut by 0 bases and J by 2 bases, with 7 bases left in between.

The chain combines TRBV7-6 with TRBJ2-2; possibly TRBD2 for D (5 bases). The CDR3 runs to 15 residues. Trimming pared 1 base from V and 5 bases from J, leaving 11 bases between. CDR1 and CDR2 from the germline V gene are SGHVS and FNYEAQ. The CDR3 sequence is CASSLDLRETGELFF. The DNA for the CDR3 is TGTGCCAGCAGCTTAGATCTAAGGGAGACCGGGGAGCTGTTTTTT.

This rearrangement joins TRBV5-6 to TRBJ2-1; 13 bases are shared with TRBD2. CDR1 and CDR2 from the germline V gene are SGHDT and YYEEEE. With V trimmed by 2 bases and J by 9 bases, 8 bases remained unmatched. This CDR3 has 16 residues. CDR3 bases: TGTGCCAGCAGCTTTCTAACTAGCGGGAGGGTAGGTGAGCAGTTCTTC. As protein: CASSFLTSGRVGEQFF.

This chain links TRBV30 with TRBJ1-5; D not resolved. The CDR3 is made up of 17 amino acids. Germline V CDR1 and CDR2: GTSNPN, SVGIG (reference sequence). The V end lost 2 bases, the J end lost 3 bases, and 20 bases lay between the germline ends. The CDR3 region is CAWSSTHRRLLNQPQHF. The CDR3 DNA is TGTGCCTGGAGTTCTACGCACCGGCGACTGCTCAATCAGCCCCAGCATTTT.

This clone was counted only a few times. J is TRBJ2-3 and V is TRBV6-1; D is unclear. Deletions cut 0 bases from V and 1 base from J, with 8 bases between. Germline V lookup: CDR1 MNHNS, CDR2 SASEGT. CDR3 length: 15 amino acids. The CDR3: CASSEASPRTDTQYF. The CDR3 DNA reads TGTGCCAGCAGTGAAGCGAGCCCACGCACAGATACGCAGTATTTT.

This clone showed up just once. CDR3 sequence (DNA): TGTGCCAGCAGTGAATCGTCTGGTGAGCAGTTCTTC. Amino acid sequence: CASSESSGEQFF. The chain couples TRBV2 to TRBJ2-1; D gene ambiguous. V lost 2 bases and J lost 9, with 8 bases in between. CDR3 length equals 12 residues. CDR1 and CDR2 from the germline V gene are SNHLY and FYNNEI.

The chain links TRBV11-2 to TRBJ2-7; 7 bases align to TRBD1. J was trimmed by 5 bases and V by 5 bases; bases with no gene match: 12. Germline values: CDR1 SGHAT, CDR2 FQNNGV. The CDR3 contains 15 residues. For the CDR3, the DNA is TGTGCCAGCAGCCACACAGGGGTGCCAAGCGACGAGCAGTACTTC. Translated, it gives CASSHTGVPSDEQYF.